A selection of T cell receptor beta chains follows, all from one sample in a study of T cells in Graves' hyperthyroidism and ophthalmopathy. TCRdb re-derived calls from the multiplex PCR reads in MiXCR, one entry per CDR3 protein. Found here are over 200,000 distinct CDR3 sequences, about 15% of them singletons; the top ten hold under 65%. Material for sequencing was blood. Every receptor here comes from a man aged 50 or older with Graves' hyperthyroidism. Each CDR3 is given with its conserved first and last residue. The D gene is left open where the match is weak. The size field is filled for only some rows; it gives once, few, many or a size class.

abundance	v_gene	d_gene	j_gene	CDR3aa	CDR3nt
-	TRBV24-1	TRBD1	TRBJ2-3	CATSDSGTGDGDTQYF	TGTGCCACCAGTGACTCCGGGACAGGGGACGGAGATACGCAGTATTTT
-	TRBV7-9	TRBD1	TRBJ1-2	CASSHFGTANYGYTF	TGTGCCAGCAGCCACTTTGGGACAGCTAACTATGGCTACACCTTC
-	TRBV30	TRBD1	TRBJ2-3	CAWSPGTGPTDTQYF	TGTGCCTGGAGCCCCGGGACAGGGCCCACAGATACGCAGTATTTT
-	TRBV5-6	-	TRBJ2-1	CASSFEVNEQFF	TGTGCCAGCAGCTTCGAGGTAAATGAGCAGTTCTTC
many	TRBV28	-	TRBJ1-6	CASSSSGLPLHF	TGTGCCAGCAGTTCTTCAGGGTTACCCCTCCACTTT
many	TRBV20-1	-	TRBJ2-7	CSAMTGLERSYEQYF	TGCAGTGCTATGACAGGATTGGAGCGGTCCTACGAGCAGTACTTC
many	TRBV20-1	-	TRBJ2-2	CSAPRAENTGELFF	TGCAGTGCCCCGAGAGCGGAAAACACCGGGGAGCTGTTTTTT
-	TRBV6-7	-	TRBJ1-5	CASSPLRSAFQPQHF	TGTGCCAGCAGCCCTCTTCGATCGGCCTTTCAGCCCCAGCATTTT
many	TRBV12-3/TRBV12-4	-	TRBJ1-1	CASSFREGWTEAFF	TGTGCCAGCAGTTTCAGAGAGGGATGGACTGAAGCTTTCTTT
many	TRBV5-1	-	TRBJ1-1	CASRPWGDTEAFF	TGCGCCAGCCGACCCTGGGGGGACACTGAAGCTTTCTTT
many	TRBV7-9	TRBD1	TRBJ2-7	CASSLWDRGLGEQYF	TGTGCCAGCAGCTTGTGGGACAGGGGGCTCGGCGAGCAGTACTTC
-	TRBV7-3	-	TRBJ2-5	CASSLGAHEETQYF	TGTGCCAGCAGCTTGGGAGCCCACGAAGAGACCCAGTACTTC
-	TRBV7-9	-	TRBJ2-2	CASSATRGGGELFF	TGTGCCAGCAGCGCAACAAGGGGAGGCGGGGAGCTGTTTTTT
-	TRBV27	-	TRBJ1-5	CASSIHQGLPQHF	TGTGCCAGCAGTATACACCAGGGGTTGCCCCAGCATTTT
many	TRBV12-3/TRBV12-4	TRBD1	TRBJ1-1	CASSPGGAGNTEAFF	TGTGCCAGCAGTCCAGGGGGCGCAGGAAACACTGAAGCTTTCTTT
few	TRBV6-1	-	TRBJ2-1	CASRPGRHEQFF	TGTGCCAGCAGACCGGGCCGGCATGAGCAGTTCTTC
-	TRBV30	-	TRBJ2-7	CAWSRRNEQYF	TGTGCCTGGAGTCGTAGAAACGAGCAGTACTTC
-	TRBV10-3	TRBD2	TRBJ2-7	CAISGTSGLGTYEQYF	TGTGCCATCAGTGGAACCTCGGGACTAGGAACCTACGAGCAGTACTTC
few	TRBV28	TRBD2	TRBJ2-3	CASGYSGSFTDTQYF	TGTGCCAGCGGCTATAGCGGGAGCTTCACAGATACGCAGTATTTT
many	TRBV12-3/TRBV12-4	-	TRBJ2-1	CASSFSRGTPHEQFF	TGTGCCAGCAGTTTTTCCAGGGGGACTCCTCATGAGCAGTTCTTC
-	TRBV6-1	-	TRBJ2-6	CASRKTVFSGANVLTF	TGTGCCAGCAGAAAGACCGTATTCTCTGGGGCCAACGTCCTGACTTTC
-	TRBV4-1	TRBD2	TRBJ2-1	CASSLHAGDPDNEQFF	TGCGCCAGCAGCCTCCACGCGGGAGATCCCGACAATGAGCAGTTCTTC
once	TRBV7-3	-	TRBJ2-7	CASSLIGGASSYEQYF	TGTGCCAGCAGCTTAATTGGCGGGGCGAGCTCCTACGAGCAGTACTTC
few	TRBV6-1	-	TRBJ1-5	CASNQGIQPQHF	TGTGCCAGTAACCAGGGCATCCAGCCCCAGCATTTT
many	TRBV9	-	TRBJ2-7	CASSATGTGYEQYF	TGTGCCAGCAGCGCCACCGGGACTGGCTACGAGCAGTACTTC
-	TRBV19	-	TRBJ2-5	CASSPLDGQETQYF	TGTGCCAGTAGTCCCTTGGACGGACAAGAGACCCAGTACTTC
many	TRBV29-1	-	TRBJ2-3	CSVDGTSTDTQYF	TGCAGCGTTGACGGCACCAGCACAGATACGCAGTATTTT
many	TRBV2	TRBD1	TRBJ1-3	CASSRQGVLSGNTIYF	TGTGCCAGCAGTCGCCAGGGGGTACTTTCTGGAAACACCATATATTTT
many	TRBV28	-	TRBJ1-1	CASSQREGNTEAFF	TGTGCCAGCAGCCAGAGGGAGGGGAACACTGAAGCTTTCTTT
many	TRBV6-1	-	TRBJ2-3	CASRARLGFSTDTQYF	TGTGCCAGCAGGGCCCGTTTGGGGTTCAGCACAGATACGCAGTATTTT
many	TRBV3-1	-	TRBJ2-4	CASSLNPFLAKNIQYF	TGTGCCAGCAGCCTTAACCCATTTCTAGCCAAAAACATTCAGTACTTC
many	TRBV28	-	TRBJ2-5	CASIGGGAGETQYF	TGTGCCAGCATAGGGGGGGGAGCGGGAGAGACCCAGTACTTC
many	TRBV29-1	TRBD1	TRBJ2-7	CSGSTGTGAYEQYF	TGCAGCGGATCGACCGGGACAGGGGCCTACGAGCAGTACTTC
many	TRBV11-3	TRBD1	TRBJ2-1	CASSSRDRGRARGQFF	TGTGCCAGCAGCTCCCGGGACAGGGGGCGGGCCCGGGGGCAGTTCTTC
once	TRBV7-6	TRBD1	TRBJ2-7	CASSGRRDRGPYEQYF	TGTGCCAGCAGCGGACGCCGGGACAGGGGCCCCTACGAGCAGTACTTC
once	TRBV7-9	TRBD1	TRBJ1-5	CASTRGTNQPQHF	TGTGCCAGCACCAGGGGGACCAATCAGCCCCAGCATTTT
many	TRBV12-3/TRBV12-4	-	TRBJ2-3	CASSSGLNTDTQYF	TGTGCCAGCAGTTCCGGCCTGAACACAGATACGCAGTATTTT
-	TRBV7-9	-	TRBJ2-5	CASSPTPSASQETQYF	TGTGCCAGCAGCCCGACCCCTTCGGCGAGCCAAGAGACCCAGTACTTC
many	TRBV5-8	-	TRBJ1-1	CASSFVGNTEAFF	TGTGCCAGCAGCTTCGTAGGGAACACTGAAGCTTTCTTT
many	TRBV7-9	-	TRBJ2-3	CASSPRLGSDTQYF	TGTGCCAGCAGCCCCCGACTAGGATCAGATACGCAGTATTTT
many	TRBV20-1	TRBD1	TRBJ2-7	CSARDQGQGTYEQYF	TGCAGTGCTAGAGATCAAGGACAGGGGACCTACGAGCAGTACTTC
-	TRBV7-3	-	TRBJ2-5	CASSLTGGSGRGTQYF	TGTGCCAGCAGCTTGACCGGGGGTTCGGGCAGGGGGACCCAGTACTTC
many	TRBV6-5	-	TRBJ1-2	CASSYSSRVDGYTF	TGTGCCAGCAGTTACTCGAGCAGGGTTGATGGCTACACCTTC
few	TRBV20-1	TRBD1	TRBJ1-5	CSARDREKPQHF	TGCAGTGCAAGGGACAGGGAAAAGCCCCAGCATTTT
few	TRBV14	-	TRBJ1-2	CASSQTREGGYTF	TGTGCCAGCAGCCAAACCCGGGAGGGTGGCTACACCTTC
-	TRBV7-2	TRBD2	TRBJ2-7	CASSGTSGNDEQYF	TGTGCCAGCAGCGGGACTAGCGGGAACGACGAGCAGTACTTC
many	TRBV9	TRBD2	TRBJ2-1	CASSSSGTSGRASYNEQFF	TGTGCCAGCAGCTCCAGTGGGACTAGCGGGAGGGCCTCCTACAATGAGCAGTTCTTC
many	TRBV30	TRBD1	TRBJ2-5	CAWSGTGRETQYF	TGTGCCTGGAGTGGGACAGGGCGGGAGACCCAGTACTTC
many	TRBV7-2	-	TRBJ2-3	CASSLMASSEVDTQYF	TGTGCCAGCAGCTTAATGGCATCTAGCGAGGTAGATACGCAGTATTTT
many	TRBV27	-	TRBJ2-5	CASSFSRPGRETQYF	TGTGCCAGCAGTTTTAGCCGCCCAGGGAGGGAGACCCAGTACTTC
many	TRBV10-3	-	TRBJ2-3	CAISESVGVGDTQYF	TGTGCCATCAGTGAGTCGGTCGGGGTAGGAGATACGCAGTATTTT
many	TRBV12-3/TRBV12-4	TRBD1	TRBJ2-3	CASSWTGAQYF	TGTGCCAGCAGCTGGACAGGGGCGCAGTATTTT
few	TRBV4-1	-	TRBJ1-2	CASSQGGVYYGYTF	TGCGCCAGCAGCCAAGGAGGGGTCTACTATGGCTACACCTTC